This TCR beta chain is from a study of T cells after yellow fever vaccination (dated by TCRdb to about 2019). About the full investigation: The SMART-Seq v4 Ultra Low Input RNA kit was used to prepare libraries from fractions with low cell numbers. Bulk TCR alpha and beta repertoires were sequenced longitudinally to track T-cell clones before and after primary and booster YFV17D yellow fever vaccination. The cohort comprised two healthy male donors, one aged 18 to 29 and one aged 30 to 39 years. Blood was drawn at multiple timepoints before and after primary and secondary immunization, with bulk PBMC replicates and cell subsets isolated. The research as a whole found: Computational filtering was needed because FACS-sorted repertoires could contain abundant contaminating clonotypes from the bulk population. Compared with the primary T-cell response, the secondary T-cell response was faster but weaker, reaching its peak on day 5 rather than on day 15. After the booster, most clones that had expanded after primary vaccination were detected again (around 96% of CD4 and around nine tenths of CD8), suggesting broad maintenance of memory. Because the study included only two donors, the extent to which the findings can be generalized is limited. A small fraction of clonotypes showed up in both the CD4 and CD8 compartments, probably as a result of convergent recombination.

As for this clonotype: Which antigen it targets is not known. No much larger clone exists at a distance of one base, and base qualities are not known.

Sample treatment or condition, as interpreted from the label and publication: live attenuated yellow fever vaccine strain. At every blood-draw timepoint, two biological replicates of bulk PBMCs were collected. A standard Ficoll-Paque protocol was used to isolate PBMCs from peripheral blood. TriZol was used to extract RNA from bulk PBMCs, from CD4 and CD8 fractions, and from dextramer-positive and dextramer-negative fractions. TCR cDNA was synthesized by 5'RACE template switching, which introduced a universal primer site and unique molecular identifiers. Priming of cDNA synthesis was performed from both the TCR alpha and TCR beta constant segments. Library amplification involved two PCR steps, and the second step added sample barcodes and sequencing adapters. Sequencing of the libraries was done on either Illumina HiSeq 2500 (2x100 bp) or NovaSeq (2x150 bp). Processing in the source paper ran as follows. MIGEC was used to demultiplex reads and collapse the reads into UMI consensus sequences, and MiXCR was used for V(D)J alignment. Using edgeR on replicate PBMC samples, clonotypes were called vaccine-responding if FDR was below 0.01 and the log2 fold change was above 5 up to day 15. Bulk clonotypes were assigned CD4 or CD8 identity according to which sequenced CD4 or CD8 repertoire held them at higher abundance. The public reads were reprocessed in TCRdb via fastp at Q25 and MiXCR, keeping in-frame beta chains. All rows with the same CDR3 protein become a single entry with the most common DNA and genes. The V and J calls and clone size come from TCRdb's table, not from the authors' own analysis. Recorded for this sample are some 350,000 distinct CDR3 sequences; around a tenth of them occurred a single time. Jointly, the top ten make up roughly 18% of the sample.

For CDR1 and CDR2, the germline V gene lists SGHTA and FQGTGA. The junction shows trimming of 4 bases on V and 4 bases on J, and the gene matches do not reach 11 bases of it. The CDR3 has 16 amino acids, counting the end cysteine and phenylalanine. The retained sequence is limited to the CDR3, 48 bases, with the frame set at the first base. This TCR was sampled from a man in his late teens or twenties who received the YFV17D yellow fever vaccine. The V and J genes are TRBV7-3 and TRBJ2-3, with 7 junctional bases fitting TRBD1. The starting material was PBMCs, obtained on the day of the first yellow fever vaccination. The nucleotide sequence reads as follows: TGTGCCAGCAGCTCCGGACAGGCAATCACTCCAGATACGCAGTATTTT. This yields the protein CASSSGQAITPDTQYF.